One and the same sample provided the 27 T cell receptor beta chains below, sequenced in a study of T cell responses to AZD1222 COVID-19 vaccine. Only in-frame clones appear in the TCRdb table, and some are missing; sequencing was by immunoSEQ multiplex PCR. Recorded for this sample: around 150,000 clones. The sequenced sample consisted of peripheral blood. These receptor sequences come from an adult in good health.

CDR3: CASSNRLAGGPDTQYF. Written as DNA, the CDR3 is TGCGCCAGCAGCAACCGACTAGCGGGGGGGCCCGATACGCAGTATTTT. The genes are TRBV5-1 and TRBJ2-3; 14 nucleotides match TRBD2. The CDR3 spans 16 residues. The V and J ends lost 4 bases and 6 bases, in that order; junction bases with no gene match: 7. Germline CDR1 reads SGHRS; CDR2 reads YFSETQ.

This rearrangement joins TRBV7-8 to TRBJ1-1; no firm D call. The CDR3 is made up of 14 amino acids. Trimming left V 1 base short and J 0 bases short, with 6 bases between. The V gene's germline CDR1 is SGHVS and CDR2 FQNEAQ. The CDR3 is CASSLVTLNTEAFF. Here the CDR3 DNA reads TGTGCCAGCAGCTTAGTAACGTTGAACACTGAAGCTTTCTTT. Full variable domain (missing parts from reference TRBV7-8 and TRBJ1-1): GAGVSQSPRYKVAKRGQDVALRCDPISGHVSLFWYQQALGQGPEFLTYFQNEAQLDKSGLPSDRFFAERPEGSVSTLKIQRTQQEDSAVYLCASSLVTLNTEAFFGQGTRLTVV.

The chain recombines TRBV29-1 with TRBJ1-1; D is undetermined. Trimming shortened V by 3 bases and J by 0 bases, and 5 bases separated the two germline ends. The CDR3 has 12 amino acids. Germline V lookup: CDR1 SQVTM, CDR2 ANQGSEA. This CDR3 reads CSVEEVNTEAFF. The CDR3 DNA follows: TGCAGCGTTGAGGAGGTGAACACTGAAGCTTTCTTT.

The chain couples TRBV7-8 to TRBJ1-5; D gene unclear. V lost 1 base and J lost 4, with 8 bases in between. Germline CDR1 is SGHVS and CDR2 is FQNEAQ. The CDR3 runs to 14 residues. The CDR3 nucleotides read TGTGCCAGCAGCTTAGGGGTCGGGAATCAGCCCCAGCATTTT. Amino acids: CASSLGVGNQPQHF.

V gene TRBV3-1 (or the pseudogene TRBV3-2) combines with J gene TRBJ1-3; the match to TRBD1 covers 7 bases. This CDR3 contains 14 residues. CDR1 is LGHDT and CDR2 is YNNKEL in the germline V gene (reference sequence). Trimming removed 4 bases from V and 0 bases from J; junction bases left unmatched: 0. The CDR3: CASSRQGSGNTIYF. The DNA of the CDR3 is TGTGCCAGCAGCCGACAGGGCTCTGGAAACACCATATATTTT.

The chain links TRBV7-2 to TRBJ1-1; D gene uncertain. V was cut by 5 bases and J by 6 bases, with 19 bases left in between. The V gene's germline CDR1 is SGHTA and CDR2 FQGNSA. The CDR3 sequence is 15 residues long. CDR3 amino acids: CASSLSHNGGPEAFF. In nucleotides, the CDR3 is TGTGCCAGCAGCCTATCCCATAATGGAGGACCTGAAGCTTTCTTT.

The V call is TRBV19, the J call TRBJ1-2; 9 positions match TRBD1. The germline V gene encodes CDR1 LNHDA and CDR2 SQIVND (reference sequence). The V segment lost 3 bases and the J segment 1 base; nucleotides outside the gene matches: 3. The CDR3 is 15 residues long. CDR3 region: CASSIGTGFNYGYTF. In DNA form, the CDR3 reads TGTGCCAGTAGTATCGGGACAGGGTTTAACTATGGCTACACCTTC. Full variable domain (remainder filled in from reference TRBV19 and TRBJ1-2): DGGITQSPKYLFRKEGQNVTLSCEQNLNHDAMYWYRQDPGQGLRLIYYSQIVNDFQKGDIAEGYSVSREKKESFPLTVTSAQKNPTAFYLCASSIGTGFNYGYTFGSGTRLTVV.

The J gene is TRBJ1-5, the V gene TRBV18; D call uncertain. Germline V gives CDR1 KGHSH, CDR2 LQKENI. The CDR3 has 13 residues. V lost 6 bases, J lost 4 bases, and 10 bases lay in between. The CDR3 DNA is TGTGCCAGCTCGCCCTTGGAAAATCAGCCCCAGCATTTT. Translated: CASSPLENQPQHF.

The rearrangement links TRBV28 to TRBJ1-5; no definite D call. The CDR3 spans 14 residues. Trimming left V 6 bases short and J 2 bases short, with 11 bases between. Germline lookup yields CDR1 MDHEN and CDR2 SYDVKM. Here the CDR3 DNA reads TGTGCCAGCAGCTCAATCCAGGGCAATCAGCCCCAGCATTTT. It codes for CASSSIQGNQPQHF.

As DNA, the CDR3 is TGCGCCAGCAGCCAAGAAGGGACAGCCAAGGGGACCCAGTACTTC. Protein: CASSQEGTAKGTQYF. This chain joins TRBV4-1 and TRBJ2-5; 7 nucleotides agree with TRBD1. In germline, CDR1 is MGHRA, CDR2 YSYEKL. The J segment lost 7 bases and the V segment lost 0 bases, leaving 8 bases of the junction unmatched. The CDR3 is made up of 15 amino acids.

This chain links TRBV5-1 with TRBJ1-5; D not certain. V lost 6 bases, J lost 7 bases, and 20 bases lay in between. Germline values: CDR1 SGHRS, CDR2 YFSETQ. CDR3 size: 15 residues. Here the CDR3 reads CASITPLRVRQPQHF. As DNA, the CDR3 is TGCGCCAGCATAACCCCGCTAAGGGTTCGACAGCCCCAGCATTTT.

The chain combines TRBV29-1 with TRBJ2-5; maybe TRBD1 (6 bases). V was shortened by 5 bases and J by 5 bases, with 12 bases between the two germline ends. Germline V CDR1 and CDR2: SQVTM, ANQGSEA. CDR3 length equals 12 residues. The CDR3 DNA reads as TGCAGCGTTAACAGGGCCGGGGAGACCCAGTACTTC. As protein: CSVNRAGETQYF.

The rearrangement joins TRBV7-9 to TRBJ2-5; 9 bases agree with TRBD2. Germline-derived CDR1 and CDR2 are SEHNR and FQNEAQ (reference sequence). The V gene end was trimmed by 5 bases and the J gene end by 4 bases; junction bases not matched to a gene: 2. CDR3 length: 13 residues. CDR3 in amino acids: CASSVTSGETQYF. The CDR3 region has the DNA TGTGCCAGCAGCGTGACTAGCGGAGAGACCCAGTACTTC.

The chain uses TRBV3-1 (or the pseudogene TRBV3-2) and TRBJ1-1, with D possibly matching TRBD1 (5 bases). The CDR3 runs 13 residues. The V gene's germline CDR1 is LGHDT and CDR2 YNNKEL (reference sequence). Trimming shortened V by 7 bases and J by 8 bases, and 17 bases separated the two germline ends. CDR3 bases: TGTGCCAGCAATCAGGCGGGGCTTCCCGAAGCTTTCTTT. This encodes CASNQAGLPEAFF.

The chain links TRBV10-3 to TRBJ1-5, with 7 bases matching TRBD1. After removal of 5 bases from V and 0 bases from J, the junction contained 13 bases not matched to a gene. The germline V gene encodes CDR1 ENHRY and CDR2 SYGVKD. This CDR3 is built from 18 residues. The CDR3 protein is CAISFLLQGRLSNQPQHF. The CDR3 region has the DNA TGTGCCATCAGTTTTTTACTACAGGGGCGGCTTAGCAATCAGCCCCAGCATTTT.

This sequence joins TRBV18 and TRBJ2-3; 9 bases fit TRBD1. V lost 3 bases to trimming and J lost 0 bases; unmatched junction nucleotides: 4. CDR3 length equals 16 residues. CDR1 is KGHSH and CDR2 is LQKENI in the germline V gene. The CDR3 region is CASSPLGQGSTDTQYF. The CDR3 DNA reads as TGTGCCAGCTCACCGCTGGGACAGGGAAGCACAGATACGCAGTATTTT.

The chain is built from TRBV10-1 and TRBJ2-7, with 12 bases matching TRBD2. Germline CDR1 is WNHNN and CDR2 is SYGVQD (reference sequence). The junction had 9 bases not matched to a gene; V was cut back by 0 bases and J by 0 bases. CDR3 length equals 19 residues. The CDR3 region has the DNA TGCGCCAGCAGTGAGTCGCGGACTAGCGGGGCCTTTAGCTCCTACGAGCAGTACTTC. Translation: CASSESRTSGAFSSYEQYF.

The genes are TRBV10-3 and TRBJ2-7; 13 bases line up with TRBD2. V trimming: 0 bases; J trimming: 0 bases; junction bases outside the gene matches: 8. Germline CDR1 ENHRY, CDR2 SYGVKD. This CDR3 is 19 amino acids long. DNA of the CDR3: TGTGCCATCAGTGAGTCTGGGACTAGCGGGGTCGGATACTCCTACGAGCAGTACTTC. Translating it yields CAISESGTSGVGYSYEQYF.

This sequence joins TRBV5-4 and TRBJ1-2; TRBD1 matches 7 bases. V lost 4 bases, J lost 7 bases, and 10 bases stayed unmatched. The germline V gene encodes CDR1 SGHNT and CDR2 YYREEE (reference sequence). The CDR3 runs 14 residues. This chain's CDR3 is CASSPGTALGGYTF. The CDR3 nucleotides are TGTGCCAGCAGCCCAGGGACAGCCCTCGGTGGCTACACCTTC.

This sequence joins TRBV18 and TRBJ2-5, with D tentatively TRBD1 or TRBD2 (6 bases each). The germline V and J ends were trimmed by 0 bases and 4 bases, with 15 bases remaining between them. The CDR3 covers 16 residues. Germline V CDR1 and CDR2: KGHSH, LQKENI. For the CDR3, the DNA is TGTGCCAGCTCACCACCGGGGGCAGGACTACGAGAGACCCAGTACTTC. Encoded protein: CASSPPGAGLRETQYF.

CDR3 amino acids: CASSVTGSGTGELFF. The CDR3, as DNA: TGTGCCAGCAGCGTCACAGGGTCGGGCACCGGGGAGCTGTTTTTT. The genes are TRBV9 and TRBJ2-2; weak D call: TRBD1 (6 bases). V lost 2 bases to trimming and J lost 4 bases, with 12 bases between them. Germline V gives CDR1 SGDLS, CDR2 YYNGEE. The CDR3 is 15 amino acids.

This chain connects TRBV2 to TRBJ2-1; D could derive from TRBD1 or TRBD2 (6 bases each). V gave up 3 bases and J gave up 7 bases, with 16 bases separating them. CDR1 and CDR2 (germline): SNHLY, FYNNEI. This CDR3 has 15 residues. CDR3 in amino acids: CASSDSLGGGNEQFF. As DNA, the CDR3 is TGTGCCAGCAGTGATTCCTTGGGGGGCGGAAATGAGCAGTTCTTC.

The chain links TRBV24-1 to TRBJ2-1; tentative D call: TRBD2 (5 bases). With 3 bases removed from V and 4 bases from J, the gap between germline ends came to 9 bases. The germline V gene has CDR1 KGHDR and CDR2 SFDVKD. The CDR3 extends over 14 amino acids. As DNA, the CDR3 is TGTGCCACCAGTGATCCCGGACTTTACAATGAGCAGTTCTTC. Its translation is CATSDPGLYNEQFF.

This CDR3 is CAISKETGNTGELFF. Written as DNA, the CDR3 is TGTGCCATCAGTAAAGAGACTGGGAACACCGGGGAGCTGTTTTTT. The chain is built from TRBV10-3 and TRBJ2-2; D call uncertain. V was cut by 5 bases and J by 1 base, with 11 bases left in between. Germline CDR1 and CDR2: ENHRY and SYGVKD. There are 15 residues in the CDR3.

This chain connects TRBV6-2 or TRBV6-3 to TRBJ1-6; the D is unclear. V lost 0 bases, J lost 10 bases, and 13 bases lay in between. The CDR3 sequence is 15 residues long. Germline lookup yields CDR1 MNHEY and CDR2 SVGEGT. CDR3 residues: CASSYSERVGSPLHF. Written as DNA, the CDR3 is TGTGCCAGCAGTTACTCGGAGCGGGTTGGGTCACCCCTCCACTTT.

V and J are TRBV28 and TRBJ2-1, with no clear D. V shed 2 bases and J shed 10 bases, with 12 bases lying between them. The germline CDR1 and CDR2 sequences are MDHEN and SYDVKM. The CDR3 has 13 residues. The CDR3 nucleotides read TGTGCCAGCAGTTTAAGGCAGGCTAGGGAGCAGTTCTTC. Translated: CASSLRQAREQFF.

This sequence joins TRBV9 and TRBJ2-1, with a tentative D call TRBD2 (5 bases). Trimming cost V 2 bases and J 4 bases, with 13 bases left between them. The CDR3 contains 15 residues. Germline V gene data show CDR1 as SGDLS and CDR2 as YYNGEE. The CDR3 DNA reads as TGTGCCAGCAGCGTGGAGGCCAGAAATTACAATGAGCAGTTCTTC. Translated: CASSVEARNYNEQFF.